Presented here are 10 T cell receptor beta chains from one specimen sequenced in a study of blood T cell repertoires in COVID-19. Some clones are missing from TCRdb's copy, which holds only in-frame ones; the method was immunoSEQ multiplex PCR. The sample holds 330,000 or so clones, about 90% seen once. Sequencing was carried out using PBMCs or T cells enriched from blood (not recorded which). These receptors were collected from a woman aged 30 to 39 who had recovered from COVID-19.

The gene calls are TRBV12-3 or TRBV12-4 and TRBJ2-3; D remains ambiguous. V shed 4 bases and J shed 5 bases, with 10 bases lying between them. The CDR3 covers 13 residues. The CDR3 reads CASSYRQGDTQYF. Here the CDR3 DNA reads TGTGCCAGCAGTTACAGACAAGGAGATACGCAGTATTTT.

This chain links TRBV19 with TRBJ2-2; TRBD2 agrees at 10 bases. The junction had 8 bases not matched to a gene; V was cut back by 3 bases and J by 4 bases. This CDR3 contains 17 residues. Looked up from germline, CDR1 is LNHDA and CDR2 is SQIVND (reference sequence). The CDR3 region is CASSIASGSFFTGELFF. For the CDR3, the DNA is TGTGCCAGTAGTATCGCTAGCGGGAGTTTCTTCACCGGGGAGCTGTTTTTT.

CDR3 in DNA: TGTGCCAGTAGTTCATCCGGGACAACGGGCTACACCTTC. It codes for CASSSSGTTGYTF. The chain couples TRBV19 to TRBJ1-2; a weak D match, TRBD1 (6 bases). The length of the CDR3 is 13 residues. V lost 5 bases and J lost 8, with 15 bases in between. Per the germline V gene, CDR1 is LNHDA and CDR2 is SQIVND (reference sequence).

The chain carries TRBV12-2 and TRBJ1-4. TRBV12-2 has pseudogene status. CDR3 size: 16 residues. CDR3 region: CASRLDGGATNEKLFF. DNA of the CDR3: TGTGCAAGTCGCTTAGATGGGGGGGCAACTAATGAAAAACTGTTTTTT.

The gene calls are TRBV30 and TRBJ2-1, with D possibly being TRBD2 (6 bases). Germline V gene data show CDR1 as GTSNPN and CDR2 as SVGIG (reference sequence). V was clipped by 8 bases and J by 0 bases, with 11 bases between them. CDR3 length equals 13 residues. CDR3 amino acids: CAGDSSSYNEQFF. CDR3 DNA sequence: TGTGCCGGGGACTCTAGCTCCTACAATGAGCAGTTCTTC.

The CDR3 DNA sequence: TGTGCCAGTAGTATGAGAGTGAACACTGAAGCTTTCTTT. Its translation: CASSMRVNTEAFF. The chain couples TRBV19 to TRBJ1-1; D gene ambiguous. The CDR3 extends over 13 amino acids. Germline V gene lookup returns CDR1 LNHDA and CDR2 SQIVND (reference sequence). V shed 3 bases and J shed 0 bases, with 5 bases lying between them.

This chain's CDR3 is CASSRSTGAYEQYF. In DNA form, the CDR3 reads TGTGCCAGCAGCCGCTCGACAGGGGCCTACGAGCAGTACTTC. The chain has TRBV5-6 and TRBJ2-7; 8 bases match TRBD1. There are 14 residues in the CDR3. Germline CDR1 reads SGHDT; CDR2 reads YYEEEE. After removal of 4 bases from V and 2 bases from J, the junction contained 5 bases not matched to a gene.

This clone was seen a single time. V usage is TRBV5-1 and J usage is TRBJ2-5; 8 nucleotides line up with TRBD2. Per the germline V gene, CDR1 is SGHRS and CDR2 is YFSETQ. The CDR3 is made up of 15 amino acids. V lost 4 bases to trimming and J lost 4 bases; unmatched junction nucleotides: 9. CDR3 nucleotides: TGCGCCAGCAGCGCAGCCGGGACTAGGGGAGAGACCCAGTACTTC. Translating it yields CASSAAGTRGETQYF. Full variable domain (missing parts from reference TRBV5-1 and TRBJ2-5): KAGVTQTPRYLIKTRGQQVTLSCSPISGHRSVSWYQQTPGQGLQFLFEYFSETQRNKGNFPGRFSGRQFSNSRSEMNVSTLELGDSALYLCASSAAGTRGETQYFGPGTRLLVL.

V and J are TRBV28 and TRBJ2-2; tentatively, D is TRBD1 (6 bases). Germline CDR1 MDHEN, CDR2 SYDVKM. The CDR3 contains 14 residues. With 6 bases removed from V and 1 base from J, the gap between germline ends came to 9 bases. The DNA of the CDR3 is TGTGCCAGCAGCCCGGGACAGAACACCGGGGAGCTGTTTTTT. It encodes CASSPGQNTGELFF.

V is TRBV5-1 and J is TRBJ1-2; tentative D call: TRBD1 (6 bases). V was cut by 3 bases and J by 2 bases, with 8 bases left in between. The length of the CDR3 is 13 residues. Germline CDR1 SGHRS, CDR2 YFSETQ. For the CDR3, the DNA is TGCGCCAGCAGCTGGACAGAGAACTATGGCTACACCTTC. Its translation is CASSWTENYGYTF.